This T cell receptor beta chain was captured by sequencing in a study of glioma-infiltrating T cells after dendritic cell vaccination. Across the study: Dendritic cells derived from monocytes and pulsed with autologous tumor lysate formed the vaccine.

V was trimmed by 2 bases and J by 2 bases, leaving 12 bases between them. Germline V gives CDR1 MNHEY, CDR2 SMNVEV (reference sequence). The CDR3 covers 15 residues. TCRdb's table, derived via immunoSEQ multiplex PCR, lists solely in-frame clones and lacks some. This sample has tens of thousands of clones, with 65% to 90% found just once. This chain connects TRBV27 to TRBJ1-2, with D perhaps matching TRBD1 (6 bases). The sample consisted of blood, taken before dendritic cell vaccination. The TCR originated in a human donor with glioblastoma. The CDR3: CASSLTPQGNYGYTF. CDR3 coding DNA: TGTGCCAGCAGTTTAACCCCCCAGGGGAACTATGGCTACACCTTC.